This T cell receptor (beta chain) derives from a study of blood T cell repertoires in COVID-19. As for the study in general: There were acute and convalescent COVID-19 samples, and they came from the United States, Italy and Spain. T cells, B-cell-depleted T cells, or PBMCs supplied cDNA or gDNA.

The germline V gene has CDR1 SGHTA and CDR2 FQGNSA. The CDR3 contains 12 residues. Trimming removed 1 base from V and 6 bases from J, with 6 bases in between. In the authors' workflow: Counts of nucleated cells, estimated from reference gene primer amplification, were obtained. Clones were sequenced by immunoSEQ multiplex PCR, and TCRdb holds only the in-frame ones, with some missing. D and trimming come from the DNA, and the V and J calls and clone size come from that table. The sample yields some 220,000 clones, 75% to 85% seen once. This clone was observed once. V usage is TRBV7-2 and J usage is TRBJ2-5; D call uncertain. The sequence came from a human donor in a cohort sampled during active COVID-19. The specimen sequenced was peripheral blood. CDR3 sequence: CASSLVRKTQYF. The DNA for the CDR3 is TGTGCCAGCAGCTTAGTTCGTAAGACCCAGTACTTC.